The entry below describes one TCR beta chain. These data originate in a study of cytotoxic CD8 clonotypes in ibrutinib-treated CLL. Study-level information: 11 relapsed/refractory, approximately 15 treatment-naive; under 18 IGHV unmutated. Sequenced samples delivered averages of around 260,000 productive templates and around 90,000 productive rearrangements.

CDR1 SGDLS and CDR2 YYNGEE come from the germline V gene. This CDR3 region has 13 residues. Deletions cut 3 bases from V and 3 bases from J, with 8 bases between. TCRdb keeps only in-frame clones here, not all; method: immunoSEQ multiplex PCR. The table lists 130,000 to 150,000 clones, 79% of them singletons. The gene calls are TRBV9 and TRBJ2-3; possibly TRBD2 for D (5 bases). The clonotype comes from a human donor with chronic lymphocytic leukemia. The input for sequencing was PBMCs, taken after 12 months of ibrutinib treatment. CDR3 region: CASSGSGTDTQYF. In DNA form, the CDR3 reads TGTGCCAGCAGCGGATCGGGAACAGATACGCAGTATTTT.